Presented here are 23 T cell receptor beta chains from one specimen sequenced in a study of shared clonotypes between healthy human individuals. Naive-designated CD8 cells lacked CD45RO, were positively enriched for CCR7, and omitted terminally differentiated effector memory CD45RA+ cells. The repertoire was sequenced with immunoSEQ multiplex PCR; TCRdb's copy has only in-frame clones and lacks some. The table has hundreds of thousands of clones, roughly 98% seen once. The sample was naive CD8+ T cells sorted from blood. Every receptor here comes from a man aged 25 to 45 in good health.

The rearrangement joins TRBV25-1 to TRBJ1-2; D is uncertain. Trimming took 7 bases from V and 3 from J, leaving 6 bases between them. Germline-derived CDR1 and CDR2 are MGHDK and SYGVNS. The CDR3 spans 11 residues. The CDR3 DNA is TGTGCCAGCACGGCAGACTATGGCTACACCTTC. This sequence encodes CASTADYGYTF.

V and J are TRBV15 and TRBJ2-5; D is possibly TRBD1 or TRBD2 (5 bases each). The CDR3 has 15 amino acids. Germline V gene data show CDR1 as LNHNV and CDR2 as YYDKDF (reference sequence). Trimming cost V 9 bases and J 5 bases, with 22 bases left between them. The CDR3 DNA follows: TGTGCCACGTGGGGGTCGGGCCACCTTGGGGAGACCCAGTACTTC. This sequence encodes CATWGSGHLGETQYF.

The chain couples TRBV6-1 to TRBJ2-1, with D possibly matching TRBD2 (5 bases). Trimming shortened V by 5 bases and J by 0 bases, and 11 bases separated the two germline ends. The CDR3 spans 15 residues. Germline CDR1 is MNHNS and CDR2 is SASEGT. The CDR3: CASSKSGSSYNEQFF. CDR3 sequence (DNA): TGTGCCAGCAGTAAAAGCGGAAGCTCCTACAATGAGCAGTTCTTC.

The CDR3 DNA is TGTGCCATCAGTGAGTCAGGCGGCGGCTACACCTTC. Protein: CAISESGGGYTF. This chain links TRBV10-3 with TRBJ1-2; no firm D call. This CDR3 region has 12 residues. The germline V and J ends were trimmed by 0 bases and 8 bases, with 7 bases remaining between them. Germline CDR1 ENHRY, CDR2 SYGVKD.

This clone was recorded a few times. The chain uses TRBV2 and TRBJ2-1; 9 bases are shared with TRBD2. Trimming removed 3 bases from V and 6 bases from J; junction bases left unmatched: 12. The CDR3 is 17 amino acids. Germline V gene lookup returns CDR1 SNHLY and CDR2 FYNNEI. Here the CDR3 DNA reads TGTGCCAGCAGTGAGCCTAAGCGGGAGGCATTTTTCAATGAGCAGTTCTTC. Translation gives CASSEPKREAFFNEQFF.

The chain recombines TRBV27 with TRBJ2-7; TRBD1 matches at 8 bases. V dropped 2 bases and J dropped 5; count of bases not matched to a gene: 2. Germline V gives CDR1 MNHEY, CDR2 SMNVEV (reference sequence). The CDR3 covers 13 residues. In nucleotides, the CDR3 is TGTGCCAGCAGTTTAGTCAGGGGGCACGAGCAGTACTTC. It encodes CASSLVRGHEQYF.

The genes are TRBV30 and TRBJ2-7; D call uncertain. This CDR3 has 14 residues. The V end was cut by 2 bases, the J end by 0 bases, with 11 bases between. CDR1 is GTSNPN and CDR2 is SVGIG in the germline V gene (reference sequence). The CDR3 reads CAWSRTLNSYEQYF. Here the CDR3 DNA reads TGTGCCTGGAGTCGTACACTAAACTCCTACGAGCAGTACTTC.

This chain uses TRBV28 with TRBJ1-5, with D perhaps TRBD1 (5 bases). The CDR3 runs 11 residues. Looked up from germline, CDR1 is MDHEN and CDR2 is SYDVKM. V lost 5 bases and J lost 12, with 11 bases in between. As DNA, the CDR3 is TGTGCCAGCAGTGTCTCTGGGGGCCAGCATTTT. Protein sequence: CASSVSGGQHF. The full variable domain, with the rest looked up from reference TRBV28 and TRBJ1-5, is DVKVTQSSRYLVKRTGEKVFLECVQDMDHENMFWYRQDPGLGLRLIYFSYDVKMKEKGDIPEGYSVSREKKERFSLILESASTNQTSMYLCASSVSGGQHFGDGTRLSIL.

This clone was counted a single time. The chain has TRBV13 and TRBJ2-3; D is unresolved. Germline V lookup: CDR1 PRHDT, CDR2 FYEKMQ (reference sequence). CDR3 length: 14 amino acids. V was pared by 6 bases and J by 0 bases, with 10 bases between. The CDR3: CASRRHGSTDTQYF. In DNA form, the CDR3 reads TGTGCCAGCAGACGCCACGGGAGCACAGATACGCAGTATTTT.

This clone was observed a single time. The rearrangement uses TRBV7-9 and TRBJ1-1, with no clear D. The germline gives CDR1 SEHNR, CDR2 FQNEAQ (reference sequence). The V and J ends lost 2 bases and 0 bases respectively, with 22 bases between them. This CDR3 has 19 amino acids. The DNA of the CDR3 is TGTGCCAGCAGCTTACCCTACGCCACCGATCGAGACATGAACACTGAAGCTTTCTTT. This sequence encodes CASSLPYATDRDMNTEAFF.

The chain combines TRBV7-9 with TRBJ2-1, with D perhaps matching TRBD2 (5 bases). The CDR3 has 14 residues. The germline V and J ends were trimmed by 4 bases and 4 bases, with 11 bases remaining between them. From germline, CDR1 is SEHNR and CDR2 FQNEAQ (reference sequence). CDR3 in DNA: TGTGCCAGCAGCTCGTACACTAGTTACAATGAGCAGTTCTTC. This gives the protein CASSSYTSYNEQFF. The full variable domain, with the rest looked up from reference TRBV7-9 and TRBJ2-1, is DTGVSQNPRHKITKRGQNVTFRCDPISEHNRLYWYRQTLGQGPEFLTYFQNEAQLEKSRLLSDRFSAERPKGSFSTLEIQRTEQGDSAMYLCASSSYTSYNEQFFGPGTRLTVL.

V gene TRBV10-3 combines with J gene TRBJ2-1; no firm D call. CDR3 length equals 12 residues. The V and J ends lost 4 bases and 7 bases respectively, with 8 bases between them. Germline CDR1 is ENHRY and CDR2 is SYGVKD. CDR3 amino acids: CAISGLGNEQFF. CDR3 nucleotide sequence: TGTGCCATCAGTGGGCTGGGGAATGAGCAGTTCTTC.

V usage is TRBV5-1 and J usage is TRBJ2-7, with TRBD1 matching 7 bases. J was trimmed by 3 bases and V by 4 bases; bases with no gene match: 7. CDR3 length: 14 amino acids. Germline CDR1 SGHRS, CDR2 YFSETQ. The CDR3 sequence is CASSTPGQNYEQYF. As DNA, the CDR3 is TGCGCCAGCAGCACGCCGGGACAGAACTACGAGCAGTACTTC.

The rearrangement links TRBV14 to TRBJ2-7; D is undetermined. Per the germline V gene, CDR1 is SGHDN and CDR2 is FVKESK. V was trimmed by 3 bases and J by 2 bases, leaving 14 bases between them. This CDR3 is 15 amino acids long. In nucleotides, the CDR3 is TGTGCCAGCAGCCATCAGACCACCCCCGCCTACGAGCAGTACTTC. It encodes CASSHQTTPAYEQYF.

The J gene is TRBJ2-7, the V gene TRBV10-1, with TRBD1 identical over 9 bases. CDR1 is WNHNN and CDR2 is SYGVQD in the germline V gene (reference sequence). J lost 5 bases, V lost 10 bases, and 9 bases had no gene match. CDR3 length: 13 residues. In nucleotides, the CDR3 is TGCGCCACCGGCGGGACAGGGAGCCACGAGCAGTACTTC. Translation: CATGGTGSHEQYF.

This sequence joins TRBV6-5 and TRBJ1-1; D possibly corresponds to TRBD1 (6 bases). Germline CDR1 MNHEY, CDR2 SVGAGI. With 7 bases removed from V and 0 bases from J, the gap between germline ends came to 15 bases. This CDR3 comprises 15 residues. The CDR3 DNA is TGTGCCAGCACCCAGACAGGAAGAATGAACACTGAAGCTTTCTTT. It specifies CASTQTGRMNTEAFF.

The chain employs TRBV5-1 and TRBJ2-1; possibly TRBD2 for D (5 bases). Germline values: CDR1 SGHRS, CDR2 YFSETQ. Trimming removed 4 bases from V and 2 bases from J, with 13 bases in between. The CDR3 contains 15 residues. CDR3 sequence reads: CASSPYRETYNEQFF. CDR3 nucleotide sequence: TGCGCCAGCAGCCCCTACCGGGAAACCTACAATGAGCAGTTCTTC.

This chain joins TRBV7-9 and TRBJ2-3; D not resolved. The CDR3 totals 13 residues. Looked up from germline, CDR1 is SEHNR and CDR2 is FQNEAQ (reference sequence). The germline V and J ends were trimmed by 5 bases and 3 bases, with 9 bases remaining between them. CDR3 DNA sequence: TGTGCCAGCAGCGCCTGGACGACAGATACGCAGTATTTT. Residues: CASSAWTTDTQYF.

V is TRBV2 and J is TRBJ1-5, with D possibly being TRBD1 (5 bases). This CDR3 is built from 14 residues. V gave up 2 bases and J gave up 5 bases, with 10 bases separating them. Germline V lookup: CDR1 SNHLY, CDR2 FYNNEI. The DNA for the CDR3 is TGTGCCAGCAGTGAAATGAGCAGGGATCAGCCCCAGCATTTT. It yields the protein CASSEMSRDQPQHF.

The chain recombines TRBV27 with TRBJ2-7, with 9 positions matching TRBD1. CDR1 MNHEY and CDR2 SMNVEV come from the germline V gene (reference sequence). V shed 5 bases and J 4 bases; nucleotides not matched to a gene: 6. The length of the CDR3 is 14 residues. The CDR3 protein is CASSRGQGGYEQYF. In nucleotides, the CDR3 is TGTGCCAGCAGTCGGGGACAGGGAGGATACGAGCAGTACTTC.

V and J are TRBV7-9 and TRBJ2-5, with TRBD2 identical over 10 bases. V lost 8 bases, J lost 2 bases, and 8 bases stayed unmatched. Germline values: CDR1 SEHNR, CDR2 FQNEAQ (reference sequence). The length of the CDR3 is 15 residues. CDR3 loop: CASQPSGSSQETQYF. CDR3 coding DNA: TGTGCCAGCCAGCCTAGCGGGAGCTCTCAAGAGACCCAGTACTTC.

This rearrangement joins TRBV6-5 to TRBJ2-7, with D unresolved. V gave up 3 bases and J gave up 0 bases, with 12 bases separating them. The germline V gene has CDR1 MNHEY and CDR2 SVGAGI. The CDR3 loop spans 15 amino acids. In nucleotides, the CDR3 is TGTGCCAGCAGTTATAATACGGCCAGCTCCTACGAGCAGTACTTC. Protein sequence: CASSYNTASSYEQYF.

V is TRBV6-6 and J is TRBJ2-1; 7 positions agree with TRBD1. The germline gives CDR1 MNHNY, CDR2 SVGAGI (reference sequence). V shed 2 bases and J 2 bases; nucleotides not matched to a gene: 3. The CDR3 is made up of 15 amino acids. CDR3 sequence (DNA): TGTGCCAGCAGTTACCGGACAGGCCCCTACAATGAGCAGTTCTTC. Protein sequence: CASSYRTGPYNEQFF.